A single sample is the source of the 29 T cell receptor beta chains below, sequenced in a study of cytomegalovirus exposure and HLA in healthy donors. 13 Jbeta primers and 60 Vbeta primers were used for the PCR. TCRdb's copy holds only in-frame clones and misses some; the assay was immunoSEQ multiplex PCR. This sample carries fewer than 200,000 clones, 82% of them seen once, and the ten largest clones take approximately 1.5%. Sequencing was performed on PBMCs. Source of these receptors: a male donor in good health and CMV-seronegative.

The table lists this clone with a few counts. This sequence joins TRBV29-1 and TRBJ1-1, with D unresolved. The V end lost 4 bases, the J end lost 2 bases, and 11 bases lay between the germline ends. The CDR3 is 13 residues long. From germline, CDR1 is SQVTM and CDR2 ANQGSEA. CDR3 residues: CSVGAGFNTEAFF. CDR3 in DNA: TGCAGCGTTGGGGCGGGTTTCAACACTGAAGCTTTCTTT.

This clone was counted between two and nine times. The chain links TRBV19 to TRBJ2-7; 11 nucleotides line up with TRBD1. After removal of 3 bases from V and 2 bases from J, the junction contained 3 bases not matched to a gene. The CDR3 sequence is 15 residues long. The germline V gene has CDR1 LNHDA and CDR2 SQIVND (reference sequence). CDR3 sequence (DNA): TGTGCCAGTAGTATGGACAGGGGGCGGCCCTACGAGCAGTACTTC. Protein product: CASSMDRGRPYEQYF.

J is TRBJ1-2 and V is TRBV4-1; TRBD1 matches 7 bases. The V segment lost 4 bases and the J segment 13 bases; nucleotides outside the gene matches: 18. CDR3 size: 15 residues. The germline V gene encodes CDR1 MGHRA and CDR2 YSYEKL. CDR3 protein: CASSPPVDRVYLATF. In DNA, the CDR3 is TGCGCCAGCAGCCCCCCGGTTGACAGGGTCTACCTAGCCACCTTC.

The chain combines TRBV28 with TRBJ1-2; D may be TRBD1 (5 bases). The CDR3 contains 15 residues. Germline V gene sequence: CDR1 MDHEN, CDR2 SYDVKM. V was clipped by 6 bases and J by 6 bases, with 20 bases between them. CDR3 nucleotides: TGTGCCAGCAGGCCCGCGCGGGCAGGGAGGGATGGCTACACCTTC. It codes for CASRPARAGRDGYTF.

As concerns this clone: A junction boundary mismatches the germline segment, possibly from a read error. CDR3 sequence (DNA): TGTTCCAGCAGCTTAGGTATTGGCGGGGAACTACCTGGGGTGCAGTACTTC. It encodes CSSSLGIGGELPGVQYF. This chain links TRBV7-9 with TRBJ2-7; possible D gene TRBD2, 6 bases. CDR1 is SEHNR and CDR2 is FQNEAQ in the germline V gene (reference sequence). The CDR3 length is 17 residues.

On this clone itself: Other DNA sequences in this specimen translate into the identical CDR3. The CDR3 sequence: CASSVDRGGTGADTQYF. The CDR3, as DNA: TGTGCCAGCAGCGTAGACCGCGGCGGGACTGGCGCAGATACGCAGTATTTT. The gene calls are TRBV9 and TRBJ2-3; a weak D match, TRBD2 (6 bases). V lost 0 bases, J lost 4 bases, and 18 bases lay in between. The germline CDR1 and CDR2 sequences are SGDLS and YYNGEE. The CDR3 runs to 17 residues.

This clone was counted a single time. V and J are TRBV7-7 and TRBJ2-7; D unclear. The CDR3 has 14 amino acids. V lost 5 bases and J lost 0, with 11 bases in between. Germline V gives CDR1 SSHAT, CDR2 FNYEAQ (reference sequence). CDR3 in amino acids: CASSPTGLSYEQYF. The CDR3, as DNA: TGTGCCAGCAGCCCAACGGGTCTCTCCTACGAGCAGTACTTC.

This chain joins TRBV5-1 and TRBJ2-1, with TRBD2 matching 9 bases. The junction had 11 bases not matched to a gene; V was cut back by 4 bases and J by 3 bases. CDR1 and CDR2 (germline): SGHRS, YFSETQ. The CDR3 length is 17 residues. CDR3 protein: CASSRIAGEKDYNEQFF. The CDR3 region has the DNA TGCGCCAGCAGCAGAATAGCGGGGGAGAAAGACTACAATGAGCAGTTCTTC.

V is TRBV7-2 and J is TRBJ2-2; D might be TRBD1 (7 bases). Trimming shortened V by 4 bases and J by 7 bases, and 16 bases separated the two germline ends. Germline V gene lookup returns CDR1 SGHTA and CDR2 FQGNSA. The length of the CDR3 is 15 residues. The CDR3 is CASSSPRQGGGELFF. The CDR3 region has the DNA TGTGCCAGCAGCTCCCCAAGGCAGGGGGGCGGGGAGCTGTTTTTT.

The J gene is TRBJ2-3, the V gene TRBV18, with TRBD2 matching 10 bases. The CDR3 loop spans 18 amino acids. Germline V gene data show CDR1 as KGHSH and CDR2 as LQKENI. V shed 0 bases, J shed 3 bases, and the junction held 9 bases outside the gene matches. The DNA for the CDR3 is TGTGCCAGCTCACCACCGGGGCGGGGACTAGCGTCGACAGATACGCAGTATTTT. This codes for CASSPPGRGLASTDTQYF. The full variable domain, its missing parts supplied by reference TRBV18 and TRBJ2-3, is NAGVMQNPRHLVRRRGQEARLRCSPMKGHSHVYWYRQLPEEGLKFMVYLQKENIIDESGMPKERFSAEFPKEGPSILRIQQVVRGDSAAYFCASSPPGRGLASTDTQYFGPGTRLTVL.

V is TRBV19 and J is TRBJ1-1; 7 bases align to TRBD1. V lost 3 bases to trimming and J lost 2 bases; unmatched junction nucleotides: 6. CDR1 LNHDA and CDR2 SQIVND come from the germline V gene (reference sequence). This CDR3 has 15 residues. The CDR3 sequence: CASSILGGSNTEAFF. DNA for the CDR3: TGTGCCAGTAGTATCTTAGGGGGCAGTAACACTGAAGCTTTCTTT.

This clone was counted between two and nine times. This chain uses TRBV5-1 with TRBJ2-1; 13 bases align to TRBD2. Germline CDR1 reads SGHRS; CDR2 reads YFSETQ. The J segment lost 6 bases and the V segment lost 4 bases, leaving 7 bases of the junction unmatched. The CDR3 contains 16 residues. The CDR3 protein is CASSLGLAGARNEQFF. The CDR3 DNA follows: TGCGCCAGCAGCCTAGGACTAGCGGGGGCCCGCAATGAGCAGTTCTTC.

The CDR3 DNA reads as TGTGCCAGCAGCCCCCCTACAGGGTTTAATGAAAAACTGTTTTTT. It yields the protein CASSPPTGFNEKLFF. The rearrangement links TRBV7-9 to TRBJ1-4, with D possibly TRBD1 on 6 matching bases. V shed 5 bases and J shed 4 bases, with 14 bases lying between them. The CDR3 runs to 15 residues. Germline CDR1 is SEHNR and CDR2 is FQNEAQ (reference sequence).

The V gene is TRBV4-2, the J gene TRBJ1-1; D remains unclear. Germline V CDR1 and CDR2: LGHNA, YNFKEQ. The CDR3 runs 13 residues. With 1 base removed from V and 8 bases from J, the gap between germline ends came to 11 bases. CDR3 region: CASSQVPLTEAFF. The CDR3 nucleotides are TGTGCCAGCAGCCAAGTGCCCCTAACGGAAGCTTTCTTT.

This chain links TRBV10-3 with TRBJ2-5; D may be TRBD2 (5 bases). The closer fit of TRBJ2-7 to the DNA end suggests the J call may be wrong. This CDR3 has 13 residues. Looked up from germline, CDR1 is ENHRY and CDR2 is SYGVKD. CDR3 bases: TGTGCCATCGGACGAGCGGAGTTCTACGAGCAGTACTTC. This encodes CAIGRAEFYEQYF.

The gene calls are TRBV28 and TRBJ2-7; 7 bases align to TRBD1. Germline CDR1 and CDR2: MDHEN and SYDVKM. The CDR3 extends over 13 amino acids. V gave up 3 bases and J gave up 5 bases; unmatched junction bases: 4. The CDR3 reads CASSLTGPDEQYF. CDR3 sequence (DNA): TGTGCCAGCAGTTTGACAGGGCCTGACGAGCAGTACTTC.

The chain carries TRBV29-1 and TRBJ2-1, with TRBD2 as a possible D gene (5 bases). The ends were cut back, 3 bases at V and 8 bases at J, with 17 bases in the middle. There are 14 residues in the CDR3. CDR1 and CDR2 (germline): SQVTM, ANQGSEA. Written as DNA, the CDR3 is TGCAGCGTTGACGTACGCGGCGGGTCGGATGAGCAGTTCTTC. Protein: CSVDVRGGSDEQFF.

This sequence joins TRBV7-3 and TRBJ2-2, with D possibly TRBD1 on 6 matching bases. Trimming cost V 2 bases and J 0 bases, with 7 bases left between them. The CDR3 has 15 amino acids. CDR1 is SGHTA, CDR2 FQGTGA, per germline. The CDR3 DNA reads as TGTGCCAGCAGCTTATCAGGGGCGAACACCGGGGAGCTGTTTTTT. This sequence encodes CASSLSGANTGELFF.

The V and J genes are TRBV11-3 and TRBJ2-1, with TRBD2 matching 10 bases. The CDR3 sequence is 17 residues long. V dropped 6 bases and J dropped 0; count of bases not matched to a gene: 8. Germline values: CDR1 SGHNT, CDR2 YENEEA. The CDR3 DNA reads TGTGCCAGCAGTCCGGGACTAGCGCGGAGCTCCTACAATGAGCAGTTCTTC. It yields the protein CASSPGLARSSYNEQFF.

This clone showed up just once. The V and J genes are TRBV2 and TRBJ1-2; maybe TRBD1 (5 bases). V gave up 2 bases and J gave up 0 bases, with 10 bases separating them. Germline V gene lookup returns CDR1 SNHLY and CDR2 FYNNEI. The CDR3 covers 15 residues. The CDR3 spells CASSENGAANYGYTF. DNA for the CDR3: TGTGCCAGCAGTGAAAATGGGGCCGCTAACTATGGCTACACCTTC.

The J gene is TRBJ1-3, the V gene TRBV29-1; a weak D match, TRBD1 (6 bases). Germline values: CDR1 SQVTM, CDR2 ANQGSEA. V dropped 5 bases and J dropped 3 bases, with 14 bases sitting between them. The CDR3 is 14 amino acids. The CDR3 DNA sequence: TGCAGCGTTAAAAAGACAGGATTTGGAAACACCATATATTTT. As protein: CSVKKTGFGNTIYF.

The rearrangement uses TRBV5-1 and TRBJ1-2; the match to TRBD1 covers 11 bases. The ends lost 1 base at V and 3 bases at J; junction bases unmatched: 5. Germline V gene lookup returns CDR1 SGHRS and CDR2 YFSETQ. The CDR3 loop spans 16 amino acids. For the CDR3, the DNA is TGCGCCAGCAGCTTGTCCGGGACAGGGGGGGACTATGGCTACACCTTC. It is translated as CASSLSGTGGDYGYTF. The full variable domain, with the rest looked up from reference TRBV5-1 and TRBJ1-2, is KAGVTQTPRYLIKTRGQQVTLSCSPISGHRSVSWYQQTPGQGLQFLFEYFSETQRNKGNFPGRFSGRQFSNSRSEMNVSTLELGDSALYLCASSLSGTGGDYGYTFGSGTRLTVV.

To note about this clone: One end of the junction fails to match germline, which may point to a read error. The chain combines TRBV19 with TRBJ2-1; 7 positions match TRBD1. The CDR3 covers 12 residues. Germline assignment: CDR1 LNHDA and CDR2 SQIVND (reference sequence). CDR3 amino acids: CASSPRQGLRIF. The CDR3 nucleotides read TGTGCCAGTAGTCCCAGACAGGGCTTAAGGATCTTC.

This clone has just a few counts. V is TRBV4-3 and J is TRBJ2-2; D gene unclear. The CDR3 runs 16 residues. V was clipped by 1 base and J by 6 bases, with 15 bases between them. Germline-derived CDR1 and CDR2 are LGHNA and YSLEER. CDR3 loop: CASSQANSKMAGELFF. The CDR3, as DNA: TGCGCCAGCAGCCAAGCAAATAGCAAGATGGCCGGGGAGCTGTTTTTT.

This clone showed up just a few times. The V call is TRBV9, the J call TRBJ2-7; TRBD2 matches at 7 bases. Per germline, CDR1 SGDLS and CDR2 YYNGEE. J lost 5 bases, V lost 0 bases, and 2 bases had no gene match. The CDR3 runs to 13 residues. The CDR3 loop is CASSVAGGNEQYF. The CDR3 DNA reads as TGTGCCAGCAGCGTAGCCGGGGGGAACGAGCAGTACTTC.

The rearrangement links TRBV25-1 to TRBJ1-5, with D possibly TRBD1 on 6 matching bases. Germline values: CDR1 MGHDK, CDR2 SYGVNS. The CDR3 loop spans 12 amino acids. V lost 10 bases and J lost 7, with 14 bases in between. The CDR3 loop is CATGAGPQPQHF. The CDR3 region has the DNA TGTGCCACAGGGGCAGGGCCCCAGCCCCAGCATTTT.

The V and J genes are TRBV6-5 and TRBJ1-5, with 7 bases identical to TRBD1. Germline V gene sequence: CDR1 MNHEY, CDR2 SVGAGI. V trimming: 0 bases; J trimming: 5 bases; junction bases outside the gene matches: 4. The CDR3 contains 15 residues. CDR3 sequence (DNA): TGTGCCAGCAGTTACTCCCCAGGGGGAGATCAGCCCCAGCATTTT. Translated, it gives CASSYSPGGDQPQHF.

The V gene is TRBV6-8, the J gene TRBJ2-7; possibly TRBD1 for D (6 bases). Per germline, CDR1 MNHGY and CDR2 SAAAGT. CDR3 length: 14 residues. Trimming removed 0 bases at V and 5 bases at J, with 11 bases between. This chain's CDR3 is CASSYSSGQNEQYF. The CDR3 DNA sequence: TGTGCCAGCAGTTACTCGAGTGGACAGAACGAGCAGTACTTC.

The J gene is TRBJ2-5, the V gene TRBV5-6, with D perhaps TRBD1 (5 bases). CDR3 length: 14 amino acids. Germline V gene data show CDR1 as SGHDT and CDR2 as YYEEEE. The V end lost 2 bases, the J end lost 1 base, and 9 bases lay between the germline ends. The CDR3 reads CASSLLQVQETQYF. The CDR3 DNA reads TGTGCCAGCAGCTTATTACAGGTCCAAGAGACCCAGTACTTC.